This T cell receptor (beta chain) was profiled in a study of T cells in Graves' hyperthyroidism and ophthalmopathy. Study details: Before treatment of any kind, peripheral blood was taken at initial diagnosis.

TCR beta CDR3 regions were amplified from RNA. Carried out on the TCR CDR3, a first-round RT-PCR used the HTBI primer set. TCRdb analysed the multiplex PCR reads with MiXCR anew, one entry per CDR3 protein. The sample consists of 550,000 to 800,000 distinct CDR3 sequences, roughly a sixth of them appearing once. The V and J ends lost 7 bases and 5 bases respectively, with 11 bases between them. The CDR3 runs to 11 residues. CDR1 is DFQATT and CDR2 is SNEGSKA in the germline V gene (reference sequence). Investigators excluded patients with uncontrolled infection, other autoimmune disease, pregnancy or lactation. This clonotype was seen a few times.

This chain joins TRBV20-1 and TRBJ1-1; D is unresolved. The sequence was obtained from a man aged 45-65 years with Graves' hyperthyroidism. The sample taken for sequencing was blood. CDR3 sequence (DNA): TGCAGTGTAGGAGTTGGAACTGAAGCTTTCTTT. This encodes CSVGVGTEAFF.